This section outlines one TCR beta chain sequence together with its context. The authors ran a second PCR of roughly 6 to 11 cycles using a sample-barcoded 5' primer and a J-beta primer mix. TCRdb processed the 5' RACE reads anew with MiXCR; each CDR3 protein has one entry. This sample yields fewer than 1.5 million distinct CDR3 sequences, of which 42% are seen a single time; roughly 7.9% belongs to the top ten. This sample is part of a study of blood T cells in healthy people across ages. Trimming left V 6 bases short and J 2 bases short, with 21 bases between. The CDR3 is 16 residues long. Germline V gene sequence: CDR1 DFQATT, CDR2 SNEGSKA (reference sequence).

The receptor was isolated from a woman between 18 and 29 years old in good health. Sequenced material: blood. The chain couples TRBV20-1 to TRBJ2-3; D tentatively reads TRBD1 or TRBD2 (5 bases each). The chain's CDR3 is CSAARGGRENTDTQYF. DNA of the CDR3: TGCAGTGCGGCCCGGGGTGGCAGGGAAAACACAGATACGCAGTATTTT.